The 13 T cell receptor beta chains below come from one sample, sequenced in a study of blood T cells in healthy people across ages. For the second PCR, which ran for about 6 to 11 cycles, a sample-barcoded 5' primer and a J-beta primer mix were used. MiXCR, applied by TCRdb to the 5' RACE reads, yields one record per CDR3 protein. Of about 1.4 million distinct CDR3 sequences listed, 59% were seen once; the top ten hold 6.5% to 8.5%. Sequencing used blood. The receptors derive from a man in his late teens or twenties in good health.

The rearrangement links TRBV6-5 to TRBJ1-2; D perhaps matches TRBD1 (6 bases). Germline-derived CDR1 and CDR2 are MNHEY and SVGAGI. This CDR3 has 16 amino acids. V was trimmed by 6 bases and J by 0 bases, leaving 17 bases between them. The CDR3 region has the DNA TGTGCCAGCAGGCCAAGAAGGGGGGGGCCTAACTATGGCTACACCTTC. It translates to CASRPRRGGPNYGYTF.

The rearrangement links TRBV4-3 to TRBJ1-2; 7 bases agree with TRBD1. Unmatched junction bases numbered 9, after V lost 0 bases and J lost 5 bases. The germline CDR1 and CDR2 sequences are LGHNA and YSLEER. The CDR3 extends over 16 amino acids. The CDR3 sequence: CASSQERDSSVYGYTF. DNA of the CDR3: TGCGCCAGCAGCCAAGAGAGGGACAGTTCTGTTTATGGCTACACCTTC.

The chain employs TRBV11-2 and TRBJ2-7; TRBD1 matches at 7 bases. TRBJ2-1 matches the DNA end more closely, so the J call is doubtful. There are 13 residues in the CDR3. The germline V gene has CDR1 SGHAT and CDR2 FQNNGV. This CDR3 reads CASHFKGAYEQFF. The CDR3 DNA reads TGTGCCAGCCACTTCAAGGGGGCTTATGAGCAGTTCTTC.

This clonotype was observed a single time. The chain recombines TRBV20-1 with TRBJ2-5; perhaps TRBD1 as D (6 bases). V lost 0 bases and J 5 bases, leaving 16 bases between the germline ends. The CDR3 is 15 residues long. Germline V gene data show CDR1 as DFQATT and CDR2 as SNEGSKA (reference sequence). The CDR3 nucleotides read TGCAGTGCTAGAGACCCCGTGGCAGGGGATGAGACCCAGTACTTC. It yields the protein CSARDPVAGDETQYF.

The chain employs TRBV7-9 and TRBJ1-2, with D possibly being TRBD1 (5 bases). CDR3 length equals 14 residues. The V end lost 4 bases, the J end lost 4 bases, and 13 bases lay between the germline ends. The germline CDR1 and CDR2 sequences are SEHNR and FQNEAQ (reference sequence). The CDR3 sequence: CASSSSGPGYGYTF. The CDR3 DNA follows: TGTGCCAGCAGCTCTTCAGGGCCAGGCTATGGCTACACCTTC.

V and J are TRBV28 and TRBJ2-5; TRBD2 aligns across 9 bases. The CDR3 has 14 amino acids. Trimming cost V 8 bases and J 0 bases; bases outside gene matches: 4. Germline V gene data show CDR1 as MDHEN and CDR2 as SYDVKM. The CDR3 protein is CASRLAGNQETQYF. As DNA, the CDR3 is TGTGCCAGCCGCCTAGCGGGGAACCAAGAGACCCAGTACTTC.

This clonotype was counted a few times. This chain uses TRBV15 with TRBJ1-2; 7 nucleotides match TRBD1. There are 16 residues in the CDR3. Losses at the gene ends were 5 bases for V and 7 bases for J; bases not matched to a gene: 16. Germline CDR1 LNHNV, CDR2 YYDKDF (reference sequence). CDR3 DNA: TGTGCCACCAGCTCCCGGCGACAGGGACGTGGTGGTGGCTACACCTTC. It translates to CATSSRRQGRGGGYTF.

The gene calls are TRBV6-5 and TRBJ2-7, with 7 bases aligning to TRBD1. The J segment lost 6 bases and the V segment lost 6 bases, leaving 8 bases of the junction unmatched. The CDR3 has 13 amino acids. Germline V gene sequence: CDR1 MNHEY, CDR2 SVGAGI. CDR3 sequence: CASSRDRALEQYF. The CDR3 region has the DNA TGTGCCAGCAGCCGAGACAGGGCCCTCGAGCAGTACTTC.

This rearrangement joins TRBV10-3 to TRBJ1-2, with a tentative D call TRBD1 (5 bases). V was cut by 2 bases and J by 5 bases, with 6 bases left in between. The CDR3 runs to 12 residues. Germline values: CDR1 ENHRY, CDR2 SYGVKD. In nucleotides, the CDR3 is TGTGCCATCAGTGAGGGGGGATATGGCTACACCTTC. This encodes CAISEGGYGYTF.

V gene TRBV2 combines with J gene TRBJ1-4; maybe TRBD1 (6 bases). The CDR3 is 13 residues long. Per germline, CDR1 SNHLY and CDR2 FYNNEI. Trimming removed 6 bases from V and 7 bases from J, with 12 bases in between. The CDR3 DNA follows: TGTGCCAGCAGGAAAGGGGGGTCTGAAAAACTGTTTTTT. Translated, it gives CASRKGGSEKLFF.

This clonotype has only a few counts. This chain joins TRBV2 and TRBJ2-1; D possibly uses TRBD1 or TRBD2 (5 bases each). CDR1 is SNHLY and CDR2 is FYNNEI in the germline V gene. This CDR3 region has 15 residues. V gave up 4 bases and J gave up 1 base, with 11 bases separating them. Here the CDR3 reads CASSGGQGSYNEQFF. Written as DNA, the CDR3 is TGTGCCAGCAGTGGAGGGCAGGGTTCCTACAATGAGCAGTTCTTC.

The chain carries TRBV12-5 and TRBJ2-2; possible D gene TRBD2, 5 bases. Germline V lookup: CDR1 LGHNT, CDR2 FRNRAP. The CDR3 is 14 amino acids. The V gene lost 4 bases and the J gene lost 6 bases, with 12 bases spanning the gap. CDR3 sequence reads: CASGWPGVPGELFF. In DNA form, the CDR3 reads TGTGCTAGTGGTTGGCCCGGGGTACCCGGGGAGCTGTTTTTT.

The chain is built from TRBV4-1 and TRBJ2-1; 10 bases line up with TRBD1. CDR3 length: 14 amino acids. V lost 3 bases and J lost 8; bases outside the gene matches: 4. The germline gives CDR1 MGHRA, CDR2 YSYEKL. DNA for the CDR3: TGCGCCAGCAGCCACGGGACAGGGGCCCATGAGCAGTTCTTC. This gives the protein CASSHGTGAHEQFF.